These 23 T cell receptor beta chains came from one sample sequenced in a study of cytomegalovirus exposure and HLA in healthy donors. The protocol was immunoSEQ multiplex PCR, while the TCRdb copy is restricted to in-frame clones and leaves out a portion. This table has 120,000 to 150,000 clones, over 80% appearing once. The sample comprised PBMCs. The receptors were gathered from a man younger than 35 in good health and CMV-seropositive.

The chain links TRBV5-1 to TRBJ2-3; 8 bases fit TRBD2. CDR1 is SGHRS, CDR2 YFSETQ, per germline. Germline trimming cut 3 bases from V and 5 bases from J; bases unmatched to any gene: 5. The CDR3 consists of 14 residues. Here the CDR3 reads CASSSGGLGDTQYF. CDR3 nucleotides: TGCGCCAGCAGCTCCGGGGGACTAGGAGATACGCAGTATTTT. Based on the CDR3 plus reference TRBV5-1 and TRBJ2-3, the full variable domain is KAGVTQTPRYLIKTRGQQVTLSCSPISGHRSVSWYQQTPGQGLQFLFEYFSETQRNKGNFPGRFSGRQFSNSRSEMNVSTLELGDSALYLCASSSGGLGDTQYFGPGTRLTVL.

The chain is built from TRBV7-6 and TRBJ1-1; 8 nucleotides align to TRBD1. Germline V gives CDR1 SGHVS, CDR2 FNYEAQ. V was clipped by 1 base and J by 6 bases; unmatched bases: 4. This CDR3 is built from 14 residues. DNA of the CDR3: TGTGCCAGCAGCTTAGGGACAGGGATGGCTGAAGCTTTCTTT. Translated: CASSLGTGMAEAFF.

The gene calls are TRBV18 and TRBJ2-1; 11 bases match TRBD2. CDR1 is KGHSH and CDR2 is LQKENI in the germline V gene. The CDR3 runs to 18 residues. V shed 6 bases and J 0 bases; nucleotides not matched to a gene: 10. The DNA for the CDR3 is TGTGCCAGCTCTTCGGGGACTAGCGGAGGGAGCTCCTACAATGAGCAGTTCTTC. Its translation: CASSSGTSGGSSYNEQFF. The full variable domain, in which reference TRBV18 and TRBJ2-1 provide the parts outside the CDR3, is NAGVMQNPRHLVRRRGQEARLRCSPMKGHSHVYWYRQLPEEGLKFMVYLQKENIIDESGMPKERFSAEFPKEGPSILRIQQVVRGDSAAYFCASSSGTSGGSSYNEQFFGPGTRLTVL.

This chain joins TRBV19 and TRBJ1-5, with TRBD1 as a possible D gene (5 bases). Germline V gives CDR1 LNHDA, CDR2 SQIVND (reference sequence). V lost 6 bases and J lost 1, with 13 bases in between. There are 15 residues in the CDR3. The CDR3 coding sequence is TGTGCCAGTAGCATGGACACTGGAAGCAATCAGCCCCAGCATTTT. Translation gives CASSMDTGSNQPQHF.

V gene TRBV4-1 combines with J gene TRBJ2-5, with D unresolved. Trimming stripped 2 bases from V and 3 bases from J, with 7 bases between. CDR1 and CDR2 from the germline V gene are MGHRA and YSYEKL. CDR3 length: 13 amino acids. CDR3 DNA: TGCGCCAGCAGCCAACTGCCAGAAGAGACCCAGTACTTC. It encodes CASSQLPEETQYF.

CDR3 bases: TGTGCCAGCAGCCCACAGGGGGCGCGCGGGGCCAACGTCCTGACTTTC. Translated: CASSPQGARGANVLTF. The rearrangement uses TRBV14 and TRBJ2-6, with 9 bases that match TRBD1. Germline V gene data show CDR1 as SGHDN and CDR2 as FVKESK. The CDR3 is made up of 16 amino acids. The junction had 5 bases not matched to a gene; V was cut back by 4 bases and J by 4 bases.

This chain uses TRBV2 with TRBJ2-1; 7 bases are a match to TRBD2. V lost 6 bases to trimming and J lost 8 bases; unmatched junction nucleotides: 4. Germline CDR1 and CDR2: SNHLY and FYNNEI. The CDR3 runs 12 residues. CDR3 loop: CASRTSRHEQFF. The CDR3, as DNA: TGTGCCAGCAGGACTAGCAGGCATGAGCAGTTCTTC.

This chain joins TRBV4-1 and TRBJ2-2; D is uncertain. The CDR3 is 12 amino acids. Germline V gene sequence: CDR1 MGHRA, CDR2 YSYEKL. Trimming removed 5 bases from V and 4 bases from J, with 5 bases in between. CDR3 bases: TGCGCCAGCAGCGCTACCACCGGGGAGCTGTTTTTT. Its protein is CASSATTGELFF.

The gene calls are TRBV2 and TRBJ2-1; 7 bases align to TRBD2. The trim removed 2 bases at V and 8 bases at J, leaving 6 bases unmatched. The length of the CDR3 is 14 residues. Germline CDR1 and CDR2: SNHLY and FYNNEI. CDR3 loop: CASSERWGGDEQFF. In DNA form, the CDR3 reads TGTGCCAGCAGTGAAAGGTGGGGGGGGGATGAGCAGTTCTTC.

The V call is TRBV28, the J call TRBJ2-1; perhaps TRBD2 as D (7 bases). With 8 bases removed from V and 3 bases from J, the gap between germline ends came to 23 bases. The CDR3 sequence is 17 residues long. CDR1 MDHEN and CDR2 SYDVKM come from the germline V gene. CDR3 coding DNA: TGTGCCAGCGGAATATTAACGGGGGGCCTCTTCTACAATGAGCAGTTCTTC. As protein: CASGILTGGLFYNEQFF. Drawing the rest from reference TRBV28 and TRBJ2-1, the complete variable domain is DVKVTQSSRYLVKRTGEKVFLECVQDMDHENMFWYRQDPGLGLRLIYFSYDVKMKEKGDIPEGYSVSREKKERFSLILESASTNQTSMYLCASGILTGGLFYNEQFFGPGTRLTVL.

The chain carries TRBV30 and TRBJ2-1; perhaps TRBD2 as D (6 bases). V lost 0 bases and J 7 bases, leaving 22 bases between the germline ends. The CDR3 totals 17 residues. The germline V gene has CDR1 GTSNPN and CDR2 SVGIG (reference sequence). In DNA form, the CDR3 reads TGTGCCTGGAGTGTGTATGGGACTCCCTTTACGGGGAATGAGCAGTTCTTC. It specifies CAWSVYGTPFTGNEQFF.

The chain employs TRBV6-6 and TRBJ1-2; perhaps TRBD1 as D (6 bases). V gave up 2 bases and J gave up 8 bases, with 12 bases separating them. Germline-derived CDR1 and CDR2 are MNHNY and SVGAGI (reference sequence). CDR3 length: 13 amino acids. The CDR3: CASSYVAGEGYTF. The CDR3 DNA sequence: TGTGCCAGCAGTTACGTGGCAGGGGAGGGCTACACCTTC.

The chain employs TRBV10-1 and TRBJ2-7, with D perhaps matching TRBD2 (6 bases). The germline V gene has CDR1 WNHNN and CDR2 SYGVQD (reference sequence). The CDR3 is made up of 13 amino acids. V was clipped by 3 bases and J by 6 bases, with 12 bases between them. The CDR3 DNA follows: TGCGCCAGCAGTGAACCGGGGGTTGGCGAGCAGTACTTC. Encoded protein: CASSEPGVGEQYF.

This chain uses TRBV10-3 with TRBJ1-5; 9 bases line up with TRBD1. Germline CDR1 reads ENHRY; CDR2 reads SYGVKD. J gave up 4 bases and V 4 bases, and 2 bases lay outside the gene matches. The CDR3 has 14 amino acids. The CDR3 region has the DNA TGTGCCATCAGTGGCGGACAGGGGAATCAGCCCCAGCATTTT. As protein: CAISGGQGNQPQHF.

The V and J genes are TRBV5-6 and TRBJ2-7; 7 bases line up with TRBD1. CDR1 and CDR2 (germline): SGHDT, YYEEEE. There are 14 residues in the CDR3. V lost 4 bases and J lost 6; bases outside the gene matches: 10. The DNA of the CDR3 is TGTGCCAGCAGCCTACCTCGACAGGGATCCGAGCAGTACTTC. As protein: CASSLPRQGSEQYF. Looking up the rest from reference TRBV5-6 and TRBJ2-7 gives the full variable domain: DAGVTQSPTHLIKTRGQQVTLRCSPKSGHDTVSWYQQALGQGPQFIFQYYEEEERQRGNFPDRFSGHQFPNYSSELNVNALLLGDSALYLCASSLPRQGSEQYFGPGTRLTVT.

The chain is built from TRBV18 and TRBJ2-3, with unresolved D. The CDR3 runs to 13 residues. V dropped 6 bases and J dropped 2 bases, with 9 bases sitting between them. The germline CDR1 and CDR2 sequences are KGHSH and LQKENI. CDR3 coding DNA: TGTGCCAGCTCCCCTGGGCCCACAGATACGCAGTATTTT. This sequence encodes CASSPGPTDTQYF.

This clone was detected only a few times. The CDR3 sequence is CASTGTGRARQPQHF. In nucleotides, the CDR3 is TGTGCCAGTACCGGGACAGGGAGGGCTAGGCAGCCCCAGCATTTT. The chain combines TRBV2 with TRBJ1-5; 9 bases line up with TRBD1. V was pared by 9 bases and J by 7 bases, with 13 bases of the junction left unmatched. The length of the CDR3 is 15 residues. In germline, CDR1 is SNHLY, CDR2 FYNNEI.

The V gene is TRBV14, the J gene TRBJ2-5; 12 bases fit TRBD2. The CDR3 runs to 18 residues. Germline CDR1 reads SGHDN; CDR2 reads FVKESK. Unmatched junction bases numbered 13, after V lost 1 base and J lost 7 bases. The CDR3 DNA reads as TGTGCCAGCAGCCAAGGACTAGCGGGAGTATCTAGACAGCGGACCCAGTACTTC. It specifies CASSQGLAGVSRQRTQYF.

The gene calls are TRBV7-6 and TRBJ1-5; D is undetermined. The CDR3 spans 14 residues. Per the germline V gene, CDR1 is SGHVS and CDR2 is FNYEAQ. Trimming stripped 1 base from V and 6 bases from J, with 10 bases between. CDR3 protein: CASSLDDGSQPQHF. The CDR3 bases are TGTGCCAGCAGCTTAGACGATGGGAGTCAGCCCCAGCATTTT.

This rearrangement joins TRBV6-1 to TRBJ1-1; no reliable D call. Germline V gives CDR1 MNHNS, CDR2 SASEGT. The CDR3 runs 13 residues. The germline V and J ends were trimmed by 1 base and 5 bases, with 8 bases remaining between them. CDR3 sequence reads: CASSEGLKTEAFF. In DNA form, the CDR3 reads TGTGCCAGCAGTGAAGGACTTAAAACTGAAGCTTTCTTT.

The V gene is TRBV13, the J gene TRBJ2-5; perhaps TRBD1 as D (5 bases). This CDR3 is built from 15 residues. Germline V gene sequence: CDR1 PRHDT, CDR2 FYEKMQ (reference sequence). V gave up 5 bases and J gave up 9 bases, with 22 bases separating them. CDR3 residues: CASSKFPWGPRAQYF. The DNA for the CDR3 is TGTGCCAGCAGCAAATTCCCCTGGGGTCCCAGGGCCCAGTACTTC.

The V call is TRBV6-5, the J call TRBJ2-1; TRBD2 might be the D (6 bases). The germline gives CDR1 MNHEY, CDR2 SVGAGI. V was pared by 3 bases and J by 14 bases, with 17 bases between. The CDR3 is made up of 13 amino acids. The CDR3 coding sequence is TGTGCCAGCAGTTATCCGGGCCACCGGGAGAAGTTCTTC. This encodes CASSYPGHREKFF.

The rearrangement links TRBV30 to TRBJ2-7, with 8 nucleotides matching TRBD1. CDR1 and CDR2 (germline): GTSNPN, SVGIG (reference sequence). The CDR3 runs to 14 residues. Trimming removed 5 bases from V and 2 bases from J; junction bases left unmatched: 8. CDR3 amino acids: CAWDRDRRPYEQYF. DNA of the CDR3: TGTGCCTGGGACCGGGACAGGAGACCCTACGAGCAGTACTTC.